Below are 12 T cell receptor beta chains sequenced from a single sample in a study of cytomegalovirus exposure and HLA in healthy donors. The PCR employed 60 Vbeta primers together with 13 Jbeta primers. The assay was immunoSEQ multiplex PCR, and TCRdb's table has in-frame clones only and misses some. The sample shows about 170,000 clones, about 88% of them seen only once. The sample comprised PBMCs. The origin of the receptors is a man aged 25 to 45 in good health and CMV-seropositive.

This chain connects TRBV19 to TRBJ2-3; the match to TRBD2 covers 12 bases. V shed 4 bases, J shed 1 base, and the junction held 3 bases outside the gene matches. Germline CDR1 is LNHDA and CDR2 is SQIVND (reference sequence). The CDR3 runs to 16 residues. The CDR3 is CASSRLAGEGTDTQYF. The CDR3 nucleotides read TGTGCCAGTAGTAGACTAGCGGGAGAAGGCACAGATACGCAGTATTTT.

A note on this clone: The junction does not match germline at one end; this may be a read error. This specimen includes other DNA sequences encoding the same CDR3. The chain couples TRBV27 to TRBJ2-1; 11 nucleotides agree with TRBD2. The CDR3 is made up of 14 amino acids. Per the germline V gene, CDR1 is MNHEY and CDR2 is SMNVEV (reference sequence). This chain's CDR3 is CASSVAGGYHEQFF. CDR3 DNA: TGCGCCAGCAGCGTAGCGGGAGGGTACCATGAGCAGTTCTTC.

The chain couples TRBV14 to TRBJ1-5; D ambiguous. V was clipped by 2 bases and J by 4 bases, with 6 bases between them. The CDR3 runs 13 residues. CDR1 is SGHDN and CDR2 is FVKESK in the germline V gene. The CDR3 nucleotides are TGTGCCAGCAGCCAATTAGTTAATCAGCCCCAGCATTTT. As protein: CASSQLVNQPQHF.

The rearrangement joins TRBV9 to TRBJ2-3, with D possibly being TRBD2 (5 bases). V was cut by 3 bases and J by 0 bases, with 8 bases left in between. The CDR3 is made up of 14 amino acids. The V gene's germline CDR1 is SGDLS and CDR2 YYNGEE. CDR3 amino acids: CASSGTPSTDTQYF. DNA for the CDR3: TGTGCCAGCAGCGGGACTCCGAGCACAGATACGCAGTATTTT.

The CDR3 reads CAWSATSGGAGELFF. The CDR3 region has the DNA TGTGCCTGGAGTGCGACTAGCGGGGGGGCCGGGGAGCTGTTTTTT. V gene TRBV30 combines with J gene TRBJ2-2; 14 nucleotides match TRBD2. V lost 1 base and J lost 6; bases outside the gene matches: 1. Germline values: CDR1 GTSNPN, CDR2 SVGIG (reference sequence). The CDR3 contains 15 residues.

The CDR3: CASSFLAGVRDTQYF. For the CDR3, the DNA is TGTGCCAGCAGCTTCCTAGCGGGAGTAAGAGATACGCAGTATTTT. The V gene is TRBV11-2, the J gene TRBJ2-3; the match to TRBD2 covers 10 bases. Germline CDR1 and CDR2: SGHAT and FQNNGV. The CDR3 runs 15 residues. Unmatched junction bases numbered 5, after V lost 3 bases and J lost 5 bases.

The J gene is TRBJ2-7, the V gene TRBV10-1; no clear D. V lost 3 bases and J 4 bases, leaving 13 bases between the germline ends. The length of the CDR3 is 14 residues. The germline gives CDR1 WNHNN, CDR2 SYGVQD (reference sequence). The DNA for the CDR3 is TGCGCCAGCAGTGACCCGATCACCGGGTACGAGCAGTACTTC. Translating gives CASSDPITGYEQYF.

The chain has TRBV14 and TRBJ1-2; perhaps TRBD1 as D (5 bases). The CDR3 has 15 residues. Germline CDR1 and CDR2: SGHDN and FVKESK. The germline V and J ends were trimmed by 0 bases and 4 bases, with 12 bases remaining between them. The CDR3 bases are TGTGCCAGCAGCCAAGATGCAGGGAGGCGCTATGGCTACACCTTC. Translated: CASSQDAGRRYGYTF.

The rearrangement uses TRBV7-3 and TRBJ2-7; 8 nucleotides match TRBD1. The junction had 5 bases not matched to a gene; V was cut back by 3 bases and J by 10 bases. CDR1 SGHTA and CDR2 FQGTGA come from the germline V gene. This CDR3 has 12 amino acids. The CDR3 sequence: CASSFGQGKQYF. CDR3 bases: TGTGCCAGCAGCTTCGGACAGGGTAAACAGTACTTC.

This rearrangement joins TRBV4-3 to TRBJ2-3, with 9 bases matching TRBD2. Trimming took 2 bases from V and 6 from J; bases not matched to a gene: 6. Germline CDR1 reads LGHNA; CDR2 reads YSLEER. The CDR3 totals 15 residues. CDR3 in DNA: TGCGCCAGCAGCCAAACCGGGACTAGCAGGGATACGCAGTATTTT. As protein: CASSQTGTSRDTQYF.

The rearrangement uses TRBV19 and TRBJ1-3; 9 bases fit TRBD1. V shed 8 bases, J shed 2 bases, and the junction held 4 bases outside the gene matches. The CDR3 is 14 residues long. Germline-derived CDR1 and CDR2 are LNHDA and SQIVND (reference sequence). The chain's CDR3 is CASGNRGPGNTIYF. The CDR3 DNA follows: TGTGCCAGTGGAAACAGGGGGCCTGGAAACACCATATATTTT. Based on the CDR3 plus reference TRBV19 and TRBJ1-3, the full variable domain is DGGITQSPKYLFRKEGQNVTLSCEQNLNHDAMYWYRQDPGQGLRLIYYSQIVNDFQKGDIAEGYSVSREKKESFPLTVTSAQKNPTAFYLCASGNRGPGNTIYFGEGSWLTVV.

This clone was seen once. This chain joins TRBV11-2 and TRBJ2-7, with 8 bases fitting TRBD2. Germline CDR1 is SGHAT and CDR2 is FQNNGV. The CDR3 extends over 18 amino acids. V shed 1 base, J shed 3 bases, and the junction held 14 bases outside the gene matches. The CDR3 sequence: CASSLAGTRSLVGYEQYF. CDR3 coding DNA: TGTGCCAGCAGCTTAGCCGGGACTAGGAGTTTAGTCGGCTACGAGCAGTACTTC.